This is a list of T cell receptor beta chains from one sample in a study of T cells in Graves' hyperthyroidism and ophthalmopathy. Using its own MiXCR run on the multiplex PCR reads, TCRdb lists one record per CDR3 protein. This table has a few hundred thousand distinct CDR3 sequences, 15% to 20% appearing once. Sequenced: blood. The receptor set was obtained from a woman aged 40 to 49 with Graves' ophthalmopathy. CDR3s include the opening cysteine and the closing phenylalanine or tryptophan. Expanded clones get a size class; other rows say once, few or many, or leave the size out.

j_call: TRBJ1-1; v_call: TRBV29-1; clone_size: many; cdr3_aa: CSVAGTEVAAFF
j_call: TRBJ2-7; v_call: TRBV20-1; clone_size: many; cdr3_aa: CSARDHRVGTYEQYF
j_call: TRBJ2-7; v_call: TRBV5-1; clone_size: .; cdr3_aa: CASSSLERSYEQYF
j_call: TRBJ2-2; v_call: TRBV24-1; clone_size: many; cdr3_aa: CATSRDRNTGELFF
j_call: TRBJ1-2; v_call: TRBV6-1; clone_size: many; cdr3_aa: CASSDFTGSLYGYTF
j_call: TRBJ1-1; v_call: TRBV12-5; clone_size: many; cdr3_aa: CASGLDSYTEAFF
j_call: TRBJ1-3; v_call: TRBV7-9; clone_size: many; cdr3_aa: CASRSSDSSGNTIYF
j_call: TRBJ1-5; v_call: TRBV15; clone_size: many; cdr3_aa: CATSNRRGQPQHF
j_call: TRBJ1-1; v_call: TRBV6-1; clone_size: few; cdr3_aa: CASNGREDTEAFF
j_call: TRBJ2-5; v_call: TRBV6-1; clone_size: many; cdr3_aa: CASRGVRQETQYF
j_call: TRBJ2-7; v_call: TRBV4-1; clone_size: many; cdr3_aa: CASSQDRNSYEQYF
j_call: TRBJ2-7; v_call: TRBV20-1; clone_size: many; cdr3_aa: CSARDVRRLPGLPDYEQYF
j_call: TRBJ1-1; v_call: TRBV12-3/TRBV12-4; clone_size: many; cdr3_aa: CASSLRQGSTEAFF
j_call: TRBJ2-4; v_call: TRBV7-2; clone_size: many; cdr3_aa: CASSSPPRKNIQYF
j_call: TRBJ2-4; v_call: TRBV6-5; clone_size: .; cdr3_aa: CASSYGLGGKNIQYF
j_call: TRBJ1-2; v_call: TRBV12-3/TRBV12-4; clone_size: .; cdr3_aa: CASSLKGHGYTF
j_call: TRBJ1-2; v_call: TRBV30; clone_size: many; cdr3_aa: CAWLQGMNNGYTF
j_call: TRBJ2-7; v_call: TRBV7-9; clone_size: .; cdr3_aa: CASSLELDEQYF
j_call: TRBJ1-5; v_call: TRBV27; clone_size: many; cdr3_aa: CASSPDSVADQPQHF
j_call: TRBJ2-5; v_call: TRBV10-3; clone_size: many; cdr3_aa: CAISGNMDGQETQYF